This T cell receptor beta chain comes out of a study of T cells in Graves' hyperthyroidism and ophthalmopathy. V gave up 2 bases and J gave up 5 bases; unmatched junction bases: 12. Per the germline V gene, CDR1 is SGHNT and CDR2 is YYREEE (reference sequence). This CDR3 is built from 16 residues. The CDR3 regions of TCR beta were amplified from RNA transcripts. The HTBI primer set was used in a first-round RT-PCR of the TCR CDR3. TCRdb reanalysed the multiplex PCR reads using MiXCR and keeps one entry per CDR3 protein. In the table there are 25,000 to 30,000 distinct CDR3 sequences, 40% to 55% of which are singletons. This clonotype was counted ten times or more.

This clonotype originated in a woman in her twenties or thirties with Graves' hyperthyroidism. The V call is TRBV5-4, the J call TRBJ1-2, with 7 bases that match TRBD1. Sequencing was done on a sample of blood. The CDR3 is CASSFDQYRGRYGYTF. CDR3 sequence (DNA): TGTGCCAGCAGCTTCGACCAATACAGGGGACGATATGGCTACACCTTC.